This TCR beta chain was retrieved from a study of T cell repertoires in cytomegalovirus infection. About the research overall: The authors used CMV epitopes that were HLA-C-restricted (recently identified) and HLA-B-restricted (well studied). Notes on the study in general: In two of eight donors, the top clonotype was HLA-C-restricted CMV-specific.

TCRdb processed the reads anew with MiXCR; each CDR3 protein has one entry. The repertoire includes some 590,000 distinct CDR3 sequences, roughly 42% of them detected once, and 48% sits in the top ten. This CDR3 is 16 amino acids long. Germline CDR1 LGHNA, CDR2 YNFKEQ. Unmatched junction bases numbered 5, after V lost 5 bases and J lost 3 bases. To note about this clonotype: Its matching antigen is unknown.

This sample comprised cultured PBMCs, obtained from culture after CMV antigen stimulation. This receptor was taken from a human donor in good health (CMV status not recorded). Some clones in this sample may be carry-over from other donors' samples. This chain links TRBV4-2 with TRBJ2-1; 12 nucleotides line up with TRBD2. The CDR3 spells CASSSETSGGYNEQFF. In DNA form, the CDR3 reads TGTGCCAGCAGCTCGGAGACTAGCGGGGGCTACAATGAGCAGTTCTTC.